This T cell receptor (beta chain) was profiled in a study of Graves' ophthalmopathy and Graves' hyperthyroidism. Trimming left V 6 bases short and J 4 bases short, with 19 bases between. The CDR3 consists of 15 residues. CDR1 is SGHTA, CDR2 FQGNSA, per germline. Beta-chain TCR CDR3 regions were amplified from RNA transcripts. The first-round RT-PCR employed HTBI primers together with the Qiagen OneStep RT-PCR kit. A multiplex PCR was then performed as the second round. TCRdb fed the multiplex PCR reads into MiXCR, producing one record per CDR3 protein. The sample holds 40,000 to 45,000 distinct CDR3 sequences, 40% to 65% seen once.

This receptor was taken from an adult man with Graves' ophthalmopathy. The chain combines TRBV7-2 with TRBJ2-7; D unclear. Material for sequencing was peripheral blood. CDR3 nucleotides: TGTGCCAGCAGTTCCCAATCCCCCCAAATATACGAGCAGTACTTC. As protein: CASSSQSPQIYEQYF.